The 23 T cell receptor beta chains in this list originate from one sample, sequenced in a study of cytomegalovirus exposure and HLA in healthy donors. Primers for the PCR totalled 60 Vbeta and 13 Jbeta. Sequenced by immunoSEQ multiplex PCR; TCRdb stores in-frame clones only, minus some. The data contain 90,000 to 140,000 clones, approximately 70% of them singletons. The sample taken for sequencing was PBMCs. The receptor source for this set is a man aged 25-40 years in good health and CMV-seronegative.

This rearrangement joins TRBV25-1 to TRBJ2-5, with TRBD1 matching over 9 bases. V dropped 7 bases and J dropped 5; count of bases not matched to a gene: 8. The CDR3 has 14 amino acids. Germline V gene data show CDR1 as MGHDK and CDR2 as SYGVNS. The CDR3 sequence is CASTGTGKNETQYF. CDR3 in DNA: TGTGCCAGCACCGGGACAGGGAAGAACGAGACCCAGTACTTC.

The CDR3: CASSPNGLAGSETGANVLTF. CDR3 nucleotides: TGCGCCAGCAGCCCAAATGGACTAGCGGGAAGTGAAACTGGGGCCAACGTCCTGACTTTC. This chain connects TRBV4-3 to TRBJ2-6, with 12 bases that match TRBD2. This CDR3 has 20 amino acids. The germline CDR1 and CDR2 sequences are LGHNA and YSLEER. Trimming removed 4 bases from V and 2 bases from J; junction bases left unmatched: 12.

The chain carries TRBV2 and TRBJ1-5, with D uncertain. Germline-derived CDR1 and CDR2 are SNHLY and FYNNEI. The CDR3 sequence is 12 residues long. V dropped 3 bases and J dropped 9 bases, with 9 bases sitting between them. The CDR3 DNA is TGTGCCAGCAGTGACCACCAGTGGCCCCAGCATTTT. As protein: CASSDHQWPQHF.

V gene TRBV7-8 combines with J gene TRBJ2-7, with TRBD2 matching over 9 bases. The CDR3 has 13 residues. CDR1 and CDR2 from the germline V gene are SGHVS and FQNEAQ. J lost 6 bases, V lost 5 bases, and 5 bases had no gene match. The CDR3 coding sequence is TGTGCCAGCAGCGCGGGAGGGCCTGGCGAGCAGTACTTC. Protein: CASSAGGPGEQYF.

The chain employs TRBV27 and TRBJ1-5; 7 nucleotides agree with TRBD1. Germline assignment: CDR1 MNHEY and CDR2 SMNVEV (reference sequence). V trimming: 5 bases; J trimming: 4 bases; junction bases outside the gene matches: 11. The CDR3 is made up of 16 amino acids. The CDR3 bases are TGTGCCAGCAGTCCCAGGGGGACCGTGAGGAATCAGCCCCAGCATTTT. It yields the protein CASSPRGTVRNQPQHF.

The V gene is TRBV13, the J gene TRBJ2-5; D perhaps matches TRBD1 (6 bases). The end of the DNA aligns better with TRBJ2-7, so the J call may be wrong. CDR1 PRHDT and CDR2 FYEKMQ come from the germline V gene (reference sequence). This CDR3 has 15 amino acids. CDR3 residues: CASSRSGTLSYEQYF. The CDR3 DNA reads TGTGCCAGCAGCCGTTCCGGGACACTATCCTACGAGCAGTACTTC.

This clone was observed a handful of times. This sequence joins TRBV2 and TRBJ2-7; 7 positions agree with TRBD2. The CDR3 runs 12 residues. The V and J ends lost 4 bases and 6 bases, in that order; junction bases with no gene match: 3. The germline V gene encodes CDR1 SNHLY and CDR2 FYNNEI. CDR3 amino acids: CASSGDYSEQYF. DNA for the CDR3: TGTGCCAGCAGTGGGGACTACTCCGAGCAGTACTTC.

The chain couples TRBV19 to TRBJ1-5; a possible D gene is TRBD1 (5 bases). The length of the CDR3 is 15 residues. Germline V gene sequence: CDR1 LNHDA, CDR2 SQIVND (reference sequence). Trimming removed 3 bases from V and 0 bases from J, with 9 bases in between. This chain's CDR3 is CASSISRDSNQPQHF. CDR3 coding DNA: TGTGCCAGTAGTATCAGCAGGGATAGCAATCAGCCCCAGCATTTT.

The chain carries TRBV5-1 and TRBJ2-1; 9 bases line up with TRBD2. V shed 3 bases, J shed 6 bases, and the junction held 4 bases outside the gene matches. CDR1 and CDR2 from the germline V gene are SGHRS and YFSETQ. This CDR3 has 14 residues. The CDR3 sequence: CASSSGTSPNEQFF. The CDR3 DNA reads TGCGCCAGCAGCTCCGGGACTAGCCCCAATGAGCAGTTCTTC.

This clone was observed a few times. The chain has TRBV10-3 and TRBJ1-5, with D possibly TRBD1 on 5 matching bases. The germline V and J ends were trimmed by 8 bases and 3 bases, with 11 bases remaining between them. The length of the CDR3 is 13 residues. CDR1 and CDR2 (germline): ENHRY, SYGVKD. CDR3 residues: CAIQGLINQPQHF. CDR3 DNA: TGTGCCATCCAGGGACTCATCAATCAGCCCCAGCATTTT.

This chain joins TRBV5-4 and TRBJ1-2, with unresolved D. CDR1 SGHNT and CDR2 YYREEE come from the germline V gene (reference sequence). The CDR3 spans 14 residues. V was trimmed by 4 bases and J by 5 bases, leaving 15 bases between them. CDR3 nucleotide sequence: TGTGCCAGCAGCGGTGGGCCAGGCCCTTATGGCTACACCTTC. It codes for CASSGGPGPYGYTF.

This clone showed up just a few times. The V and J genes are TRBV5-1 and TRBJ1-5; D is possibly TRBD1 (6 bases). The CDR3 spans 15 residues. Trimming removed 0 bases at V and 5 bases at J, with 12 bases between. Per germline, CDR1 SGHRS and CDR2 YFSETQ. The CDR3 region has the DNA TGCGCCAGCAGCTTGGCTGGGGGCGCGGATCAGCCCCAGCATTTT. Protein product: CASSLAGGADQPQHF.

V is TRBV30 and J is TRBJ2-5; 7 nucleotides align to TRBD1. CDR3 length: 13 amino acids. Germline CDR1 is GTSNPN and CDR2 is SVGIG (reference sequence). V lost 5 bases to trimming and J lost 2 bases; unmatched junction nucleotides: 5. The CDR3 spells CAWARTGQETQYF. The CDR3 bases are TGTGCCTGGGCCCGGACAGGTCAAGAGACCCAGTACTTC.

The chain uses TRBV11-3 and TRBJ1-2; 8 nucleotides agree with TRBD1. Germline V gives CDR1 SGHNT, CDR2 YENEEA. V dropped 3 bases and J dropped 4; count of bases not matched to a gene: 10. CDR3 size: 16 residues. CDR3 DNA: TGTGCCAGCAGCTTTCGGCAGGGGGCGCGAGGCTATGGCTACACCTTC. Its protein product is CASSFRQGARGYGYTF.

The chain combines TRBV5-1 with TRBJ2-2; 7 bases map to TRBD2. From germline, CDR1 is SGHRS and CDR2 YFSETQ. V lost 0 bases, J lost 6 bases, and 8 bases stayed unmatched. This CDR3 has 16 amino acids. The CDR3 sequence is CASSLDLRELAGELFF. In nucleotides, the CDR3 is TGCGCCAGCAGCTTGGACTTGCGGGAGTTAGCCGGGGAGCTGTTTTTT.

This clone was detected a few times. This sequence joins TRBV28 and TRBJ2-1; 7 bases agree with TRBD2. CDR1 and CDR2 from the germline V gene are MDHEN and SYDVKM. V lost 8 bases, J lost 11 bases, and 9 bases stayed unmatched. The CDR3 contains 12 residues. CDR3 sequence reads: CASGRVRVKQFF. CDR3 coding DNA: TGTGCCAGCGGGAGGGTCAGGGTTAAGCAGTTCTTC. Variable domain in full (rest from reference TRBV28 and TRBJ2-1): DVKVTQSSRYLVKRTGEKVFLECVQDMDHENMFWYRQDPGLGLRLIYFSYDVKMKEKGDIPEGYSVSREKKERFSLILESASTNQTSMYLCASGRVRVKQFFGPGTRLTVL.

The chain joins TRBV18 to TRBJ2-7; 7 bases line up with TRBD1. Trimming at V came to 2 bases and at J to 2 bases, leaving 3 bases not matched to a gene. The CDR3 runs 14 residues. Germline values: CDR1 KGHSH, CDR2 LQKENI. Here the CDR3 reads CASSPGTATYEQYF. The DNA of the CDR3 is TGTGCCAGCTCACCAGGGACAGCCACCTACGAGCAGTACTTC.

This clone showed up just once. The chain recombines TRBV19 with TRBJ2-7, with D perhaps TRBD2 (6 bases). Trimming removed 5 bases at V and 6 bases at J, with 14 bases between. CDR1 and CDR2 from the germline V gene are LNHDA and SQIVND (reference sequence). This CDR3 spans 13 amino acids. This chain's CDR3 is CASSPRGFSEQYF. The CDR3 coding sequence is TGTGCCAGTAGTCCCCGGGGGTTCTCCGAGCAGTACTTC.

The rearrangement joins TRBV7-2 to TRBJ1-4; 9 positions match TRBD1. The CDR3 consists of 15 residues. CDR1 and CDR2 (germline): SGHTA, FQGNSA. With V trimmed by 5 bases and J by 8 bases, 9 bases remained unmatched. DNA of the CDR3: TGTGCCAGCAGCATAAACAGGGGGCGGGAGGAAAAACTGTTTTTT. Amino acid sequence: CASSINRGREEKLFF.

The chain is built from TRBV7-2 and TRBJ2-3; 13 bases fit TRBD2. Germline-derived CDR1 and CDR2 are SGHTA and FQGNSA. The V and J ends lost 1 base and 11 bases, in that order; junction bases with no gene match: 12. This CDR3 is 17 amino acids long. In nucleotides, the CDR3 is TGTGCCAGCAGCTTAGGGGCACCACTAGCGGGAGGGCCTGGGCAGTATTTT. Amino acid sequence: CASSLGAPLAGGPGQYF.

This chain links TRBV4-1 with TRBJ2-7, with no clear D. The CDR3 sequence is 13 residues long. With 4 bases removed from V and 0 bases from J, the gap between germline ends came to 7 bases. The germline CDR1 and CDR2 sequences are MGHRA and YSYEKL. The CDR3, as DNA: TGCGCCAGCAGCCTTAGCCTCTCCTACGAGCAGTACTTC. Translating gives CASSLSLSYEQYF.

This sequence joins TRBV11-1 and TRBJ2-4; 9 nucleotides line up with TRBD1. The junction had 8 bases not matched to a gene; V was cut back by 8 bases and J by 6 bases. The CDR3 contains 14 residues. Germline loops: CDR1 SGHAT, CDR2 FQDESV (reference sequence). CDR3 DNA sequence: TGTGCCAGCTCGGGGGGACAGGGTGCAAACATTCAGTACTTC. This encodes CASSGGQGANIQYF.

This sequence joins TRBV25-1 and TRBJ1-4; tentative D call: TRBD1 (5 bases). The germline V and J ends were trimmed by 0 bases and 7 bases, with 9 bases remaining between them. CDR3 size: 14 residues. Germline V gene data show CDR1 as MGHDK and CDR2 as SYGVNS. The CDR3 protein is CASSEYGGVEKLFF. The CDR3 bases are TGTGCCAGCAGTGAATACGGAGGGGTTGAAAAACTGTTTTTT.